This T cell receptor beta chain emerged from a study of T cells in Graves' hyperthyroidism and ophthalmopathy. TCR beta CDR3 region amplification was performed from RNA transcripts. HTBI primers were the set used in a first-round RT-PCR of the TCR CDR3. Using its own MiXCR run on the multiplex PCR reads, TCRdb lists one record per CDR3 protein. This sample has 600,000 or so distinct CDR3 sequences, with roughly 14% found just once. This clonotype was seen at least ten times. V lost 6 bases and J lost 3; bases outside the gene matches: 3. This CDR3 has 13 residues. Germline V gives CDR1 DFQATT, CDR2 SNEGSKA (reference sequence).

This chain joins TRBV20-1 and TRBJ2-3; 10 nucleotides agree with TRBD2. This receptor was taken from a woman aged 50 to 60 with Graves' ophthalmopathy. Sequencing input: blood. The CDR3 DNA reads TGCAGTGCCGAGCGGGAGGGGACAGATACGCAGTATTTT. This gives the protein CSAEREGTDTQYF.